A selection of T cell receptor beta chains follows, all from one sample in a study of T cells of healthy individuals. TCRdb recomputed calls from the 5' RACE reads with MiXCR, one row per CDR3 protein. The repertoire holds around 100,000 distinct CDR3 sequences, with 15% to 20% as singletons. These receptors came from a human donor in good health. The CDR3 runs from the conserved cysteine through the conserved F or W. A D gene is named only where the DNA matches it firmly. Size is stated for part of the rows, as once, few or many counts, or as a class when the clone is expanded.

CDR3: CASSLDRKTYGYTF
DNA: TGTGCCAGCAGCTTGGACAGAAAGACCTATGGCTACACCTTC
D: .
size: .
J: TRBJ1-2
V: TRBV11-1

CDR3: CASTYGETYEQYF
DNA: TGTGCCAGCACCTATGGGGAGACCTACGAGCAGTACTTC
D: .
size: few
J: TRBJ2-7
V: TRBV28

CDR3: CASSYSRGFGANVLTF
DNA: TGTGCCAGCAGTTACTCGAGAGGGTTCGGGGCCAACGTCCTGACTTTC
D: .
size: few
J: TRBJ2-6
V: TRBV6-2/TRBV6-3

CDR3: CASRLAGRGRKNTEAFF
DNA: TGTGCAAGTCGCTTAGCGGGGAGGGGGCGAAAGAACACTGAAGCTTTCTTT
D: .
size: .
J: TRBJ1-1
V: TRBV12-2

CDR3: CASSPDRNYGYTF
DNA: TGTGCCAGCAGCCCCGACAGGAACTATGGCTACACCTTC
D: .
size: many
J: TRBJ1-2
V: TRBV9

CDR3: CASRLSFGPYNEQFF
DNA: TGTGCCAGCAGACTCTCATTCGGACCCTACAATGAGCAGTTCTTC
D: .
size: few
J: TRBJ2-1
V: TRBV7-2

CDR3: CARRGLAGAQYF
DNA: TGTGCCAGGAGAGGGCTAGCGGGGGCGCAGTACTTC
D: TRBD2
size: few
J: TRBJ2-7
V: TRBV2

CDR3: CASRTGANTGELFF
DNA: TGCGCCAGCAGGACAGGGGCTAACACCGGGGAGCTGTTTTTT
D: TRBD1
size: few
J: TRBJ2-2
V: TRBV5-1

CDR3: CSAPTGFITEAFF
DNA: TGCAGTGCCCCAACAGGGTTTATCACTGAAGCTTTCTTT
D: .
size: few
J: TRBJ1-1
V: TRBV20-1

CDR3: CASSLGWRGNSYEQYF
DNA: TGTGCCAGCAGCTTAGGTTGGCGGGGGAACTCCTACGAGCAGTACTTC
D: TRBD2
size: many
J: TRBJ2-7
V: TRBV7-8

CDR3: CASSSQGTGELFF
DNA: TGTGCCAGCAGTTCCCAGGGCACCGGGGAGCTGTTTTTT
D: .
size: once
J: TRBJ2-2
V: TRBV28

CDR3: CAISAEGKVTDTQYF
DNA: TGTGCCATCAGTGCTGAGGGTAAAGTTACAGATACGCAGTATTTT
D: .
size: .
J: TRBJ2-3
V: TRBV10-3

CDR3: CASSQGQVQLGGYTF
DNA: TGTGCCAGCAGCCAAGGCCAGGTGCAATTAGGTGGCTACACCTTC
D: .
size: many
J: TRBJ1-2
V: TRBV6-5

CDR3: CSVEPRGRIYGYTF
DNA: TGCAGCGTTGAACCAAGGGGGCGCATCTATGGCTACACCTTC
D: TRBD1
size: many
J: TRBJ1-2
V: TRBV29-1

CDR3: CSARESGPNTEAFF
DNA: TGCAGTGCTAGAGAAAGCGGTCCGAACACTGAAGCTTTCTTT
D: .
size: .
J: TRBJ1-1
V: TRBV20-1

CDR3: CASTHEAGGPKTHEQFF
DNA: TGTGCCAGCACCCACGAAGCGGGAGGGCCCAAGACACATGAGCAGTTCTTC
D: TRBD2
size: .
J: TRBJ2-1
V: TRBV6-2/TRBV6-3

CDR3: CSAEIRDRASSYEQYF
DNA: TGCAGTGCTGAAATCCGGGACAGGGCCAGCTCCTACGAGCAGTACTTC
D: TRBD1
size: .
J: TRBJ2-7
V: TRBV20-1

CDR3: CASSLQGESPLHF
DNA: TGTGCCAGCAGTTTACAGGGTGAATCACCCCTCCACTTT
D: .
size: many
J: TRBJ1-6
V: TRBV12-3/TRBV12-4

CDR3: CASSLSGTGKETQYF
DNA: TGCGCCAGCAGCCTGTCCGGGACAGGGAAAGAGACCCAGTACTTC
D: TRBD1
size: .
J: TRBJ2-5
V: TRBV4-1

CDR3: CASSILAGVETQYF
DNA: TGTGCCAGCAGCATCCTAGCGGGGGTAGAGACCCAGTACTTC
D: TRBD2
size: .
J: TRBJ2-5
V: TRBV7-2

CDR3: CASSHPSGYTF
DNA: TGTGCCAGCAGCCACCCTTCAGGCTACACCTTC
D: .
size: .
J: TRBJ1-2
V: TRBV28

CDR3: CASSAASVSSYNEQFF
DNA: TGTGCCAGCAGCGCTGCTTCAGTAAGCTCCTACAATGAGCAGTTCTTC
D: .
size: .
J: TRBJ2-1
V: TRBV5-4

CDR3: CASSYSVLSMLATEAFF
DNA: TGTGCCAGCAGTTACTCCGTACTCTCTATGCTTGCCACTGAAGCTTTCTTT
D: .
size: few
J: TRBJ1-1
V: TRBV6-6

CDR3: CASRSGTSTSGANVLTF
DNA: TGCGCCAGCAGGTCCGGGACTAGCACCTCTGGGGCCAACGTCCTGACTTTC
D: TRBD2
size: .
J: TRBJ2-6
V: TRBV5-1

CDR3: CASSPEWTDTQYF
DNA: TGTGCCAGCAGCCCTGAATGGACAGATACGCAGTATTTT
D: .
size: few
J: TRBJ2-3
V: TRBV7-2

CDR3: CASSLEVSRYEQYF
DNA: TGTGCCAGCAGCTTAGAGGTTAGCAGGTACGAGCAGTACTTC
D: .
size: few
J: TRBJ2-7
V: TRBV7-2

CDR3: CASSQDWGRTDTQYF
DNA: TGCGCCAGCAGCCAAGACTGGGGCAGGACAGATACGCAGTATTTT
D: .
size: many
J: TRBJ2-3
V: TRBV4-1

CDR3: CASSKGQNQPQHF
DNA: TGTGCCAGCAGCAAGGGGCAGAATCAGCCCCAGCATTTT
D: .
size: few
J: TRBJ1-5
V: TRBV28

CDR3: CASSLYVGTGNQETQYF
DNA: TGTGCCAGCAGCTTATATGTGGGGACAGGGAACCAAGAGACCCAGTACTTC
D: TRBD1
size: many
J: TRBJ2-5
V: TRBV5-8

CDR3: CASRNYNEQFF
DNA: TGTGCCAGCAGGAACTACAATGAGCAGTTCTTC
D: .
size: .
J: TRBJ2-1
V: TRBV2

CDR3: CASSPSGDSYNEQFF
DNA: TGTGCCAGCAGCCCGAGCGGAGACTCCTACAATGAGCAGTTCTTC
D: .
size: few
J: TRBJ2-1
V: TRBV2

CDR3: CASSLAGESGEQYF
DNA: TGTGCCAGCAGTTTAGCGGGAGAATCGGGGGAGCAGTACTTC
D: TRBD2
size: once
J: TRBJ2-7
V: TRBV10-3

CDR3: CASSYELGVPYYGYTF
DNA: TGTGCCAGCAGTTACGAGCTGGGGGTACCCTACTATGGCTACACCTTC
D: .
size: many
J: TRBJ1-2
V: TRBV6-5

CDR3: CASSQELGGGSNIQYF
DNA: TGCGCCAGCAGCCAAGAATTAGGTGGGGGATCGAACATTCAGTACTTC
D: .
size: .
J: TRBJ2-4
V: TRBV4-3

CDR3: CASSRDGTGGTNQPQHF
DNA: TGTGCCAGCAGCCGAGATGGGACAGGGGGCACCAATCAGCCCCAGCATTTT
D: TRBD1
size: .
J: TRBJ1-5
V: TRBV28

CDR3: CASSQQGRTQYF
DNA: TGTGCCAGCAGCCAACAGGGGAGGACCCAGTACTTC
D: TRBD1
size: many
J: TRBJ2-5
V: TRBV7-2

CDR3: CASSEGQVGNEQFF
DNA: TGTGCCAGCAGTGAAGGCCAGGTCGGGAATGAGCAGTTCTTC
D: .
size: .
J: TRBJ2-1
V: TRBV2

CDR3: CASSRGAKGEKLFF
DNA: TGCGCCAGCAGCCGGGGCGCCAAAGGAGAAAAACTGTTTTTT
D: .
size: many
J: TRBJ1-4
V: TRBV4-3

CDR3: CASSRNGLHQPQHF
DNA: TGTGCCAGTAGTAGGAATGGTCTTCATCAGCCCCAGCATTTT
D: .
size: .
J: TRBJ1-5
V: TRBV19

CDR3: CASSQTRGAGELFF
DNA: TGTGCCAGCAGCCAAACCCGGGGGGCCGGGGAGCTGTTTTTT
D: TRBD2
size: few
J: TRBJ2-2
V: TRBV4-2

CDR3: CASRATGTTQYF
DNA: TGTGCCAGCAGGGCGACAGGGACTACGCAGTATTTT
D: TRBD1
size: many
J: TRBJ2-3
V: TRBV2

CDR3: CATSDTGTQETQYF
DNA: TGTGCCACCAGTGATACAGGAACCCAAGAGACCCAGTACTTC
D: .
size: .
J: TRBJ2-5
V: TRBV24-1

CDR3: CATSDDRDTGELFF
DNA: TGTGCCACCAGTGATGACAGGGACACCGGGGAGCTGTTTTTT
D: TRBD1
size: many
J: TRBJ2-2
V: TRBV24-1

CDR3: CASGPQGASYNEQFF
DNA: TGTGCCAGCGGCCCACAGGGGGCCTCCTACAATGAGCAGTTCTTC
D: TRBD1
size: few
J: TRBJ2-1
V: TRBV11-2

CDR3: CASSVPGQGAYNEQFF
DNA: TGTGCCAGCAGTGTACCGGGACAGGGGGCTTACAATGAGCAGTTCTTC
D: TRBD1
size: many
J: TRBJ2-1
V: TRBV28

CDR3: CATSRDVRAAEAFF
DNA: TGTGCCACCAGCAGAGATGTCCGGGCGGCTGAAGCTTTCTTT
D: .
size: many
J: TRBJ1-1
V: TRBV15

CDR3: CASSLGVDSTDTQYF
DNA: TGTGCCAGCAGCTTAGGGGTGGACTCCACAGATACGCAGTATTTT
D: .
size: .
J: TRBJ2-3
V: TRBV11-3

CDR3: CAISESTILGTEAFF
DNA: TGTGCCATCAGTGAGTCGACCATACTTGGGACTGAAGCTTTCTTT
D: .
size: few
J: TRBJ1-1
V: TRBV10-3